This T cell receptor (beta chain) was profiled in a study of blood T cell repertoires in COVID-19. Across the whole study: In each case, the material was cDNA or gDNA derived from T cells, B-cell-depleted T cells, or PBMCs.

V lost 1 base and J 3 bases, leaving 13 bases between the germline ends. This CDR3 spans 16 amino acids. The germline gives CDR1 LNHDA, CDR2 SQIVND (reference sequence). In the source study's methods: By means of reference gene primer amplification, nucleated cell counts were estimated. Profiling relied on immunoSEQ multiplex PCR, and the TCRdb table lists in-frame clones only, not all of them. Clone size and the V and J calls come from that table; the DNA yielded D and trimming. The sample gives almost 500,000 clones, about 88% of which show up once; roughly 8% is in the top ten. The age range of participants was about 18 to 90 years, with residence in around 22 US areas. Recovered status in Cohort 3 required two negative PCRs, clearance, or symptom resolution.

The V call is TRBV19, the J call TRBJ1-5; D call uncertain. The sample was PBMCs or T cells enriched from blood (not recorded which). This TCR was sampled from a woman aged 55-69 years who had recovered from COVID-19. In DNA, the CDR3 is TGTGCCAGTAGTATAGTACTAGCTTCCCCCAATCAGCCCCAGCATTTT. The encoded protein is CASSIVLASPNQPQHF.